Shown below are 16 T cell receptor beta chains from a single sample sequenced in a study of T cell responses to AZD1222 COVID-19 vaccine. The assay was immunoSEQ multiplex PCR, and TCRdb's table has in-frame clones only and misses some. Of tens of thousands of clones listed, 86% were seen once; the top ten hold around 17%. Sequenced material: peripheral blood, taken on day 0 of AZD1222 vaccination. These receptors were obtained from an adult in good health.

The chain has TRBV7-9 and TRBJ2-7; D call uncertain. This CDR3 has 12 residues. V was shortened by 6 bases and J by 8 bases, with 14 bases between the two germline ends. The germline gives CDR1 SEHNR, CDR2 FQNEAQ (reference sequence). The CDR3 protein is CASSLTRGQQYF. The CDR3 DNA sequence: TGTGCCAGCAGTCTCACGAGAGGTCAGCAGTACTTC.

This chain uses TRBV14 with TRBJ1-2; TRBD1 matches 7 bases. This CDR3 region has 13 residues. CDR1 is SGHDN and CDR2 is FVKESK in the germline V gene. Germline trimming cut 4 bases from V and 4 bases from J; bases unmatched to any gene: 3. The CDR3, as DNA: TGTGCCAGCAGCCCGGGACAGACCTATGGCTACACCTTC. Translating gives CASSPGQTYGYTF.

This clone was counted once. The gene calls are TRBV27 and TRBJ1-1; TRBD1 might be the D (6 bases). The germline V gene encodes CDR1 MNHEY and CDR2 SMNVEV (reference sequence). V lost 2 bases and J 1 base, leaving 17 bases between the germline ends. The CDR3 runs 17 residues. The CDR3 DNA reads as TGTGCCAGCAGTTTAATTGGCTGGGGGCCAGGGAACACTGAAGCTTTCTTT. Residues: CASSLIGWGPGNTEAFF.

The chain combines TRBV28 with TRBJ2-7; 7 bases align to TRBD2. The CDR3 is 14 residues long. With V trimmed by 2 bases and J by 7 bases, 8 bases remained unmatched. Germline V gives CDR1 MDHEN, CDR2 SYDVKM. CDR3 nucleotide sequence: TGTGCCAGCAGTTTAGCGGGAGCGGTTTGGGAGCAGTACTTC. Its translation is CASSLAGAVWEQYF. The whole variable domain, remainder taken from reference TRBV28 and TRBJ2-7, is DVKVTQSSRYLVKRTGEKVFLECVQDMDHENMFWYRQDPGLGLRLIYFSYDVKMKEKGDIPEGYSVSREKKERFSLILESASTNQTSMYLCASSLAGAVWEQYFGPGTRLTVT.

In nucleotides, the CDR3 is TGTGCCACCAGACTAGCGGGAGGGATGACGCAGTATTTT. As protein: CATRLAGGMTQYF. The rearrangement links TRBV15 to TRBJ2-3; 13 bases line up with TRBD2. V lost 6 bases, J lost 9 bases, and 3 bases stayed unmatched. Germline V gene data show CDR1 as LNHNV and CDR2 as YYDKDF (reference sequence). CDR3 length: 13 residues.

V gene TRBV28 combines with J gene TRBJ1-4; 8 bases align to TRBD1. V dropped 5 bases and J dropped 2; count of bases not matched to a gene: 4. CDR1 is MDHEN, CDR2 SYDVKM, per germline. There are 15 residues in the CDR3. CDR3 bases: TGTGCCAGCAGTGGGCAGGGGGCGACTAATGAAAAACTGTTTTTT. Translating gives CASSGQGATNEKLFF.

V and J are TRBV10-3 and TRBJ1-5; D is ambiguous. Germline-derived CDR1 and CDR2 are ENHRY and SYGVKD. Between the trimmed V and J ends, which lost 3 bases and 2 bases, there was a span of 11 bases. The CDR3 extends over 15 amino acids. CDR3 nucleotide sequence: TGTGCCATCAGTGATCAAGGGTTGGGCAATCAGCCCCAGCATTTT. This gives the protein CAISDQGLGNQPQHF.

J is TRBJ1-1 and V is TRBV15, with D uncertain. The V end lost 0 bases, the J end lost 7 bases, and 6 bases lay between the germline ends. Germline CDR1 is LNHNV and CDR2 is YYDKDF (reference sequence). This CDR3 is 12 amino acids long. The DNA for the CDR3 is TGTGCCACCAGCAGAGATTTCGGTGAAGCTTTCTTT. Protein: CATSRDFGEAFF.

Here the CDR3 reads CASSVDGGFSYEQYF. The CDR3 DNA reads as TGTGCCAGCAGCGTAGATGGAGGGTTCTCCTACGAGCAGTACTTC. V is TRBV9 and J is TRBJ2-7; D is possibly TRBD2 (6 bases). The CDR3 has 15 amino acids. Between the trimmed V and J ends, which lost 0 bases and 0 bases, there was a span of 10 bases. Germline loops: CDR1 SGDLS, CDR2 YYNGEE.

The J gene is TRBJ1-2, the V gene TRBV12-3 or TRBV12-4, with 7 bases lining up with TRBD1. V lost 5 bases and J lost 7; bases outside the gene matches: 7. The CDR3 has 13 amino acids. The DNA for the CDR3 is TGTGCCAGCAGTCCCACAGGGGAAGCTGGCTACACCTTC. This encodes CASSPTGEAGYTF.

The chain joins TRBV27 to TRBJ2-7; D may be TRBD1 (6 bases). From germline, CDR1 is MNHEY and CDR2 SMNVEV (reference sequence). V was trimmed by 5 bases and J by 5 bases, leaving 19 bases between them. This CDR3 is 15 amino acids long. The CDR3 bases are TGTGCCAGCAGTCCCCCCTCGAGCAGGGGCCACGAGCAGTACTTC. This sequence encodes CASSPPSSRGHEQYF.

V usage is TRBV7-9 and J usage is TRBJ2-6, with D unresolved. This CDR3 spans 18 amino acids. Germline V CDR1 and CDR2: SEHNR, FQNEAQ (reference sequence). V was trimmed by 5 bases and J by 2 bases, leaving 19 bases between them. The CDR3 spells CASSLSAGWNPGANVLTF. The CDR3 nucleotides read TGTGCCAGCAGCCTATCGGCCGGTTGGAACCCTGGGGCCAACGTCCTGACTTTC. Full variable domain (remainder filled in from reference TRBV7-9 and TRBJ2-6): DTGVSQNPRHKITKRGQNVTFRCDPISEHNRLYWYRQTLGQGPEFLTYFQNEAQLEKSRLLSDRFSAERPKGSFSTLEIQRTEQGDSAMYLCASSLSAGWNPGANVLTFGAGSRLTVL.

This clone has only one observation. The CDR3, as DNA: TGTGCCAGCAGGAGGGGGGTGACAGCGGGTCAGCCCCAGCATTTT. Translated: CASRRGVTAGQPQHF. The chain has TRBV2 and TRBJ1-5; weak D call: TRBD1 (6 bases). The V gene's germline CDR1 is SNHLY and CDR2 FYNNEI. V was clipped by 6 bases and J by 6 bases, with 18 bases between them. The CDR3 covers 15 residues.

In this sample, this clone turned up a few times. The CDR3 sequence is CATQIPGAYEQYF. The CDR3 DNA reads TGTGCCACCCAGATACCAGGTGCCTACGAGCAGTACTTC. The V gene is TRBV5-8, the J gene TRBJ2-7; the D is unclear. V lost 9 bases, J lost 2 bases, and 15 bases lay in between. The CDR3 has 13 residues. Germline CDR1 reads SGHTS; CDR2 reads YDEGEE.

V gene TRBV29-1 combines with J gene TRBJ2-1, with 8 bases identical to TRBD1. V dropped 4 bases and J dropped 9; count of bases not matched to a gene: 2. CDR3 length equals 11 residues. Germline V gene data show CDR1 as SQVTM and CDR2 as ANQGSEA. CDR3 residues: CSVGQGSEQFF. Written as DNA, the CDR3 is TGCAGCGTTGGACAGGGGAGTGAGCAGTTCTTC.

The V and J genes are TRBV2 and TRBJ2-1; 7 bases align to TRBD2. The CDR3 consists of 17 residues. The V segment lost 6 bases and the J segment 6 bases; nucleotides outside the gene matches: 17. The V gene's germline CDR1 is SNHLY and CDR2 FYNNEI. This CDR3 reads CASRTSLRESLRNEQFF. The CDR3 nucleotides read TGTGCCAGCAGGACGAGTTTGCGGGAGAGTTTACGCAATGAGCAGTTCTTC.